This T cell receptor (beta chain) was observed in a study of CD8+ T cells in alopecia areata. The authors extracted RNA and reverse transcribed it into cDNA as the sequencing template. Only in-frame clones appear in the TCRdb table, and some are missing; sequencing was by immunoSEQ multiplex PCR. The data contain around 110,000 clones, 84% of them singletons. Treatment defined: oral pan-JAK inhibitor, 5-10 mg twice daily. Obtained from alopecia areata patients were lesional scalp punch biopsies along with peripheral blood. The V end lost 3 bases, the J end lost 3 bases, and 5 bases lay between the germline ends. The CDR3 length is 12 residues. Germline assignment: CDR1 LGHNA and CDR2 YSLEER.

Here the sequenced sample was CD8+ T cells sorted from blood, taken at week 24, from a patient treated with tofacitinib. V is TRBV4-3 and J is TRBJ2-5; no reliable D call. The sequence was collected from a human donor with alopecia areata. CDR3 sequence reads: CASSQAKETQYF. The CDR3 DNA sequence: TGCGCCAGCAGCCAGGCGAAAGAGACCCAGTACTTC.